The next 32 T cell receptor beta chains were all read from a single sample in a study of T cell repertoires in aging, cancer and after chemotherapy. TCR beta rearrangements were amplified from peripheral blood genomic DNA. Multiplex touch-down PCR with TRB-A/B primers amplified rearranged V-D-J TRB sequences. TCRdb re-called the multiplex PCR reads through MiXCR, storing one row per CDR3 protein. The sample lists around 12,000 distinct CDR3 sequences; approximately 28% were seen once. Specimen: blood. These receptors originate from a human donor with a blood cancer.

This clonotype was counted between two and nine times. CDR3 region: CASSWDRASYEQYV. The CDR3 region has the DNA TGTGCCAGCAGTTGGGACAGGGCCTCCTACGAGCAGTACGTC. The rearrangement uses TRBV6-6 and TRBJ2-7, with TRBD1 matching 9 bases. The junction had 1 base not matched to a gene; V was cut back by 4 bases and J by 0 bases. The CDR3 loop spans 14 amino acids. Germline V gene data show CDR1 as MNHNY and CDR2 as SVGAGI (reference sequence).

The chain carries TRBV12-3 or TRBV12-4 and TRBJ1-1, with D hard to call. V lost 6 bases and J 2 bases, leaving 13 bases between the germline ends. The CDR3 sequence is 14 residues long. CDR3 region: CASRQPLENTEAFF. The CDR3 DNA sequence: TGTGCCAGCAGGCAACCCCTGGAAAACACTGAAGCTTTCTTT.

By frequency in the sample, this clonotype is medium-sized. The chain joins TRBV12-3 or TRBV12-4 to TRBJ1-2, with TRBD1 identical over 9 bases. The length of the CDR3 is 17 residues. V lost 6 bases to trimming and J lost 8 bases; unmatched junction nucleotides: 19. The CDR3 DNA is TGTGCCAGCAGGGCTCCGGGACAGGGAGGTTTAGGGAGAGGCTACACCTTC. Its translation is CASRAPGQGGLGRGYTF.

This clonotype was observed at least ten times. The chain recombines TRBV5-4 with TRBJ2-7; TRBD2 matches 11 bases. The CDR3 runs to 17 residues. The V gene's germline CDR1 is SGHNT and CDR2 YYREEE (reference sequence). V dropped 0 bases and J dropped 3; count of bases not matched to a gene: 8. In DNA, the CDR3 is TGTGCCAGCAGCTTGGCCCCGGGACTAGCGGAGAACTACGAGCAGTACGTC. This encodes CASSLAPGLAENYEQYV.

The gene calls are TRBV12-3 or TRBV12-4 and TRBJ2-5; possible D gene TRBD2, 6 bases. Trimming pared 0 bases from V and 1 base from J, leaving 9 bases between. There are 15 residues in the CDR3. This CDR3 is CASSLAGLLQETQYF. CDR3 nucleotides: TGTGCCAGCAGTTTAGCGGGACTCCTCCAAGAGACCCAGTACTTC.

Within the sample, this clonotype is medium-sized (0.01 to 0.1%). This chain uses TRBV6-2 or TRBV6-3 with TRBJ2-5; 15 bases align to TRBD2. V was clipped by 4 bases and J by 4 bases; unmatched bases: 1. Germline V gene data show CDR1 as MNHEY and CDR2 as SVGEGT. The CDR3 is made up of 15 amino acids. CDR3 amino acids: CASSWTSGGAETQYF. The CDR3 DNA reads as TGTGCCAGCAGTTGGACTAGCGGGGGGGCAGAGACCCAGTACTTC.

In its sample, this clonotype was seen many times. This chain connects TRBV15 to TRBJ1-2; D may be TRBD1 (6 bases). The germline CDR1 and CDR2 sequences are LNHNV and YYDKDF (reference sequence). The V and J ends lost 4 bases and 1 base respectively, with 13 bases between them. The CDR3 is 15 residues long. The CDR3 loop reads CATSTGTTSNYGYTF. The CDR3 nucleotides read TGTGCCACCAGCACCGGGACAACGAGTAACTATGGCTACACCTTC.

This clonotype was detected only a few times. The V gene is TRBV5-1, the J gene TRBJ2-2; D gene unclear. V was clipped by 1 base and J by 5 bases, with 6 bases between them. CDR1 and CDR2 (germline): SGHRS, YFSETQ. The CDR3 covers 13 residues. CDR3 loop: CASSLPTTGELFF. CDR3 DNA sequence: TGCGCCAGCAGCTTGCCTACAACCGGGGAGCTGTTTTTT. Supplemented by reference TRBV5-1 and TRBJ2-2, the full variable domain reads KAGVTQTPRYLIKTRGQQVTLSCSPISGHRSVSWYQQTPGQGLQFLFEYFSETQRNKGNFPGRFSGRQFSNSRSEMNVSTLELGDSALYLCASSLPTTGELFFGEGSRLTVL.

The rearrangement links TRBV4-3 to TRBJ2-7; 8 positions agree with TRBD2. CDR3 length: 15 amino acids. CDR1 and CDR2 from the germline V gene are LGHNA and YSLEER. The J segment lost 4 bases and the V segment lost 1 base, leaving 6 bases of the junction unmatched. The CDR3 DNA reads TGCGCCAGCAGCCAAGTCAGGCTAGCGGGTTACGAGCAGTACTTC. Protein product: CASSQVRLAGYEQYF.

By its share, this clonotype is medium-sized (0.01 to 0.1%). The chain has TRBV5-4 and TRBJ1-2; unclear D gene. The CDR3 loop spans 13 amino acids. V was pared by 4 bases and J by 4 bases, with 11 bases between. Germline-derived CDR1 and CDR2 are SGHNT and YYREEE (reference sequence). The CDR3 DNA is TGTGCCAGCAGCCCAGACAAGACCTATGGCTACACCTTC. This translates into CASSPDKTYGYTF.

CDR3: CASSDRGGSDEQFF. DNA of the CDR3: TGTGCCAGCAGTGACCGAGGGGGGTCCGATGAGCAGTTCTTC. The rearrangement joins TRBV6-4 to TRBJ2-1; D assignment may be TRBD1 or TRBD2 (6 bases each). CDR1 and CDR2 (germline): MRHNA, SNTAGT. Trimming shortened V by 2 bases and J by 8 bases, and 13 bases separated the two germline ends. The CDR3 loop spans 14 amino acids.

The rearrangement joins TRBV20-1 to TRBJ2-5; D not certain. CDR1 and CDR2 from the germline V gene are DFQATT and SNEGSKA (reference sequence). The CDR3 has 14 amino acids. Trimming removed 1 base from V and 5 bases from J, with 14 bases in between. CDR3 DNA sequence: TGCAGTGCTAGAGGCCTTGGCGGCGCCGAGACCCAGTACTTC. It yields the protein CSARGLGGAETQYF.

The rearrangement uses TRBV6-2 or TRBV6-3 and TRBJ1-5, with D unresolved. Germline CDR1 and CDR2: MNHEY and SVGEGT. The V and J ends lost 8 bases and 0 bases respectively, with 20 bases between them. The length of the CDR3 is 17 residues. This chain's CDR3 is CASPGWQSGYSNQPQHF. For the CDR3, the DNA is TGTGCCAGCCCCGGTTGGCAGTCCGGTTATAGCAATCAGCCCCAGCATTTT.

This clonotype was seen a handful of times. V usage is TRBV6-5 and J usage is TRBJ1-1; perhaps TRBD1 as D (5 bases). CDR1 is MNHEY, CDR2 SVGAGI, per germline. The CDR3 sequence is 13 residues long. V lost 5 bases and J lost 2, with 9 bases in between. The DNA for the CDR3 is TGTGCCAGCAGTAAGAGGGGAAACACTGAAGCTTTCTTT. It codes for CASSKRGNTEAFF.

By share, this clonotype ranks as medium-sized. The V call is TRBV5-4, the J call TRBJ2-1, with TRBD2 identical over 10 bases. The trim removed 4 bases at V and 7 bases at J, leaving 11 bases unmatched. The CDR3 is made up of 16 amino acids. CDR1 SGHNT and CDR2 YYREEE come from the germline V gene (reference sequence). This CDR3 is CASSTKLAGRYNEQFF. The CDR3 DNA sequence: TGTGCCAGCAGCACCAAACTAGCGGGGCGGTATAATGAGCAGTTCTTC.

Within the sample, this clonotype is medium-sized (0.01 to 0.1%). The chain has TRBV6-4 and TRBJ2-6; D gene uncertain. The CDR3 extends over 18 amino acids. From germline, CDR1 is MRHNA and CDR2 SNTAGT. The V and J ends lost 3 bases and 0 bases respectively, with 15 bases between them. The chain's CDR3 is CASSEGLLGPSGANVLTF. In DNA form, the CDR3 reads TGTGCCAGCAGTGAGGGGTTACTGGGTCCCTCTGGGGCCAACGTCCTGACTTTC.

This clonotype was detected many times. The chain has TRBV6-2 or TRBV6-3 and TRBJ2-1, with TRBD2 matching 8 bases. V lost 2 bases, J lost 4 bases, and 22 bases stayed unmatched. The CDR3 is made up of 21 amino acids. In germline, CDR1 is MNHEY, CDR2 SVGEGT. The CDR3 nucleotides are TGTGCCAGCAGTTACGATCTACAGGCCATACCCGGGAGACTAGCGTACAATGAGCAGTTCTTC. Its translation: CASSYDLQAIPGRLAYNEQFF.

This clonotype is medium-sized by share. The gene calls are TRBV29-1 and TRBJ2-7, with 10 bases identical to TRBD1. Per the germline V gene, CDR1 is SQVTM and CDR2 is ANQGSEA. The CDR3 covers 13 residues. Unmatched junction bases numbered 10, after V lost 7 bases and J lost 7 bases. The CDR3 here is CSGGTGEGSEQYF. In nucleotides, the CDR3 is TGCAGCGGGGGGACAGGGGAGGGTTCGGAGCAGTACTTC.

Within the sample, this clonotype is medium-sized (0.01 to 0.1%). This chain connects TRBV13 to TRBJ1-3; no definite D call. The CDR3 has 11 residues. Germline V gene lookup returns CDR1 PRHDT and CDR2 FYEKMQ (reference sequence). With 6 bases removed from V and 8 bases from J, the gap between germline ends came to 8 bases. The CDR3: CASSVRDTIYF. DNA for the CDR3: TGTGCCAGCAGTGTTCGGGACACCATATATTTT.

This clonotype was recorded a few times. The chain couples TRBV7-2 to TRBJ1-5; maybe TRBD1 (5 bases). Germline CDR1 SGHTA, CDR2 FQGNSA. The CDR3 consists of 14 residues. V gave up 1 base and J gave up 7 bases, with 11 bases separating them. Written as DNA, the CDR3 is TGTGCCAGCAGCTTAGGTCAGGGAGGGCAGCCCCAGCATTTT. Its translation is CASSLGQGGQPQHF.

The chain links TRBV28 to TRBJ1-2; 9 bases match TRBD1. The CDR3 runs 14 residues. V lost 6 bases, J lost 8 bases, and 10 bases stayed unmatched. Germline lookup yields CDR1 MDHEN and CDR2 SYDVKM. DNA for the CDR3: TGTGCCAGCAGGAACGGACAGGGGACAGGAGGCTACACCTTC. Its protein product is CASRNGQGTGGYTF.

This chain connects TRBV20-1 to TRBJ1-2, with 8 nucleotides matching TRBD1. V was pared by 2 bases and J by 3 bases, with 11 bases of the junction left unmatched. Germline V gene sequence: CDR1 DFQATT, CDR2 SNEGSKA (reference sequence). CDR3 length: 16 residues. This CDR3 is CSARPQDRGPYYGYTF. DNA for the CDR3: TGCAGTGCTAGACCACAAGACAGGGGACCTTACTATGGCTACACCTTC.

This clonotype is termed medium-sized. V is TRBV19 and J is TRBJ2-3, with D possibly being TRBD1 (6 bases). Per the germline V gene, CDR1 is LNHDA and CDR2 is SQIVND (reference sequence). Trimming took 4 bases from V and 1 from J, leaving 15 bases between them. The CDR3 is 16 amino acids. The DNA of the CDR3 is TGTGCCAGTAGTAGGGGGCAGGGGATAGGCACAGATACGCAGTATTTT. This translates into CASSRGQGIGTDTQYF.

This clonotype is judged medium-sized. The V call is TRBV27, the J call TRBJ2-7; D assignment may be TRBD1 or TRBD2 (5 bases each). CDR3 length: 15 residues. Looked up from germline, CDR1 is MNHEY and CDR2 is SMNVEV (reference sequence). Trimming took off 0 bases at V and 3 bases at J, with 12 bases between the two ends. CDR3 region: CASSLSRGPNYEQYV. CDR3 nucleotide sequence: TGTGCCAGCAGTTTATCCCGGGGACCTAACTACGAGCAGTACGTC.

This clonotype is deemed medium-sized (0.01 to 0.1%). The chain has TRBV30 and TRBJ1-4, with a possible D match to TRBD1 (5 bases). Trimming stripped 0 bases from V and 4 bases from J, with 12 bases between. This CDR3 region has 15 residues. From germline, CDR1 is GTSNPN and CDR2 SVGIG (reference sequence). The CDR3 nucleotides read TGTGCCTGGAGTGTACTAGAACAGGATAATGAAAAACTGTTTTTT. As protein: CAWSVLEQDNEKLFF.

This clonotype counts as medium-sized. This chain connects TRBV6-6 to TRBJ1-5; 9 bases align to TRBD1. After removal of 6 bases from V and 2 bases from J, the junction contained 8 bases not matched to a gene. CDR1 is MNHNY and CDR2 is SVGAGI in the germline V gene (reference sequence). There are 16 residues in the CDR3. The CDR3 protein is CASRKTGGDGNQPQHF. The CDR3 region has the DNA TGTGCCAGCAGGAAGACAGGGGGAGATGGCAATCAGCCCCAGCATTTT.

This clonotype ranks as medium-sized. V gene TRBV18 combines with J gene TRBJ1-4, with a weak D call TRBD1 (5 bases). This CDR3 spans 13 amino acids. Trimming took 5 bases from V and 8 from J, leaving 12 bases between them. Germline CDR1 KGHSH, CDR2 LQKENI. The CDR3 spells CASSGQGREKLFF. CDR3 DNA sequence: TGTGCCAGCTCAGGGCAGGGAAGAGAAAAACTGTTTTTT.

V and J are TRBV6-5 and TRBJ1-4, with a weak D call TRBD1 (5 bases). The CDR3 extends over 14 amino acids. V shed 7 bases and J shed 8 bases, with 17 bases lying between them. Germline CDR1 reads MNHEY; CDR2 reads SVGAGI. The CDR3 DNA reads as TGTGCCAGCACCCGGGGGGGGTTGGGAGAAAAACTGTTTTTT. It encodes CASTRGGLGEKLFF.

This clonotype was seen only a few times. V gene TRBV18 combines with J gene TRBJ2-7; D not resolved. This CDR3 is built from 13 residues. The germline V gene has CDR1 KGHSH and CDR2 LQKENI. V lost 0 bases and J 2 bases, leaving 5 bases between the germline ends. The CDR3 DNA is TGTGCCAGCTCACCACCAAATGCCTACGAGCAGTACTTC. Amino acids: CASSPPNAYEQYF.

The chain joins TRBV5-6 to TRBJ2-6; 7 bases are a match to TRBD2. The CDR3 runs to 20 residues. Germline-derived CDR1 and CDR2 are SGHDT and YYEEEE. V was pared by 3 bases and J by 0 bases, with 15 bases of the junction left unmatched. In nucleotides, the CDR3 is TGTGCCAGCAGCTCACAGACTAGCCCCTACCCCCACTCTGGGGCCAACGTCCTGACTTTC. This codes for CASSSQTSPYPHSGANVLTF.

In its sample, this clonotype ranks as medium-sized. The chain has TRBV30 and TRBJ2-3, with D tentatively TRBD1 (5 bases). Germline V gene sequence: CDR1 GTSNPN, CDR2 SVGIG (reference sequence). V lost 4 bases and J 2 bases, leaving 13 bases between the germline ends. The CDR3 consists of 14 residues. CDR3 protein: CAWKEGRATDTQYF. The DNA of the CDR3 is TGTGCCTGGAAGGAAGGCAGGGCCACAGATACGCAGTATTTT.

Relative to its sample, this clonotype is medium-sized. The V and J genes are TRBV7-6 and TRBJ2-1; no definite D call. Germline CDR1 reads SGHVS; CDR2 reads FNYEAQ. V was trimmed by 1 base and J by 5 bases, leaving 9 bases between them. CDR3 length: 14 amino acids. The CDR3: CASSLESDNNEQFF. The CDR3 region has the DNA TGTGCCAGCAGCTTAGAGAGCGACAACAATGAGCAGTTCTTC.